A selection of T cell receptor beta chains follows, all from one sample in a study of T cell responses to AZD1222 COVID-19 vaccine. Method: immunoSEQ multiplex PCR; TCRdb's copy keeps in-frame clones and lacks some. The sample shows some 130,000 clones, 70% to 90% of them seen only once. The sequencing used peripheral blood, collected on day 0 of AZD1222 vaccination. The receptors here all came from an adult in good health. Both conserved end residues are part of each CDR3. Where a row states a size, it is once, few, many or the class of an expanded clone; other rows omit it.

TRBJ2-2	TRBV11-3	NA	CASSLSSDHWDGGELFF
TRBJ1-1	TRBV11-2	NA	CASSSRRLATEAFF
TRBJ2-3	TRBV10-3	once	CAISESMPGTFTDTQYF
TRBJ1-1	TRBV6-5	NA	CASSDRGREAFF
TRBJ1-1	TRBV7-2	NA	CASSPETHMNTEAFF
TRBJ2-6	TRBV6-6	NA	CASSSQAGGGYSGANVLTF
TRBJ1-3	TRBV5-1	few	CASSLGQGDGNTIYF
TRBJ2-7	TRBV18	NA	CASSPLPGQAPNEQYF
TRBJ1-1	TRBV29-1	NA	CSVPSGGAVNTEAFF
TRBJ1-5	TRBV5-1	NA	CASSRDGYNQPQHF
TRBJ2-3	TRBV5-1	NA	CASSLGGPSDTQYF
TRBJ1-1	TRBV5-8	NA	CASSRKGAGMNTEAFF
TRBJ2-1	TRBV28	NA	CASSLGRVGLNEQFF
TRBJ2-7	TRBV7-2	once	CASSYDRTYEQYF
TRBJ2-7	TRBV19	NA	CASSPRTSEGSYEQYF
TRBJ2-1	TRBV24-1	NA	CATSVSLASGEGNEQFF
TRBJ1-6	TRBV19	NA	CASSPLRGRGNSPLHF
TRBJ1-1	TRBV29-1	NA	CSVVRDPNTEAFF
TRBJ1-5	TRBV12-3/TRBV12-4	NA	CASTRQGLQPQHF
TRBJ1-2	TRBV19	NA	CASSLQTYYGYTF
TRBJ1-5	TRBV25-1	NA	CASSGPKWGSNQPQHF
TRBJ1-6	TRBV6-5	NA	CASGLDRAGSSPLHF
TRBJ2-1	TRBV27	NA	CASSSAERRVDEQFF
TRBJ1-5	TRBV24-1	NA	CATSETGGNQPQHF
TRBJ1-2	TRBV28	NA	CASSRTGGGYTF
TRBJ2-7	TRBV5-1	NA	CASSLERRSYEQYF
TRBJ1-6	TRBV4-1	NA	CASRRSGESPLHF
TRBJ2-7	TRBV14	NA	CASSQLLTGSEQYF
TRBJ2-7	TRBV11-2	NA	CASSSRLAGDTYEQYF
TRBJ2-7	TRBV27	NA	CASSLRSGSYEQYF
TRBJ2-2	TRBV7-9	NA	CASSLGRTRDTGELFF
TRBJ1-2	TRBV5-1	NA	CASSLDRGINYGYTF
TRBJ1-2	TRBV24-1	NA	CATPDGRRQTGYTF
TRBJ1-6	TRBV28	NA	CASSLSGAYNSPLHF
TRBJ1-4	TRBV28	NA	CASSTQDRAHEKLFF
TRBJ1-2	TRBV28	NA	CATLGTSNYGYTF
TRBJ1-2	TRBV2	NA	CASSGDSDYGYTF
TRBJ1-5	TRBV30	NA	CAWSVKGNNQPQHF
TRBJ2-7	TRBV29-1	few	CSVLGGTSGGSYEQYF
TRBJ2-1	TRBV3-1/TRBV3-2	NA	CASSPPDRGPENEQFF
TRBJ2-5	TRBV5-5	NA	CASRGPGFQETQYF
TRBJ1-1	TRBV11-2	NA	CASSLRDRGRTEAFF
TRBJ1-1	TRBV27	NA	CASSLWGSPEAFF
TRBJ2-1	TRBV9	once	CASSVVGESSYNEQFF
TRBJ2-2	TRBV19	NA	CASSITAGGNTGELFF
TRBJ1-2	TRBV2	NA	CASSATAGYTF
TRBJ2-7	TRBV2	NA	CASRTNSAGGRHEQYF
TRBJ2-5	TRBV11-1	few	CASSSAQPQETQYF
TRBJ1-6	TRBV7-2	NA	CASSMDRAANSPLHF